Below are 6 T cell receptor beta chains sequenced from a single sample in a study of T cell clones after liver transplantation. Generated by immunoSEQ multiplex PCR, the TCRdb table keeps only in-frame clones and is missing some. The sample records tens of thousands of clones, almost 95% being singletons. The sequencing here drew on CD4+ T cells from blood, taken about 27 months after liver transplant. These receptors were obtained from a human patient who received a liver transplant. A share of the T cells may be of graft donor origin.

This chain links TRBV7-2 with TRBJ2-1; D might be TRBD1 or TRBD2, each matching 5 bases. V lost 1 base to trimming and J lost 6 bases, with 19 bases between them. Germline V gene lookup returns CDR1 SGHTA and CDR2 FQGNSA. The CDR3 is 17 residues long. The DNA of the CDR3 is TGTGCCAGCAGCTTAGAGGGCTCGGGACCAAAGGTCAATGAGCAGTTCTTC. Its translation is CASSLEGSGPKVNEQFF.

CDR3 sequence: CASSTGLAGAGELFF. The CDR3 region has the DNA TGCGCCAGCAGCACGGGACTAGCGGGAGCCGGGGAGCTGTTTTTT. This chain uses TRBV5-1 with TRBJ2-2; 14 nucleotides align to TRBD2. CDR3 length equals 15 residues. CDR1 SGHRS and CDR2 YFSETQ come from the germline V gene. The J segment lost 6 bases and the V segment lost 4 bases, leaving 2 bases of the junction unmatched.

This chain uses TRBV10-2 with TRBJ1-1; 9 nucleotides align to TRBD1. CDR3 size: 13 residues. J was trimmed by 1 base and V by 10 bases; bases with no gene match: 4. Germline V CDR1 and CDR2: WSHSY, SAAADI. The CDR3: CATQTGGNTEAFF. For the CDR3, the DNA is TGCGCCACACAGACAGGGGGGAACACTGAAGCTTTCTTT.

The V call is TRBV6-5, the J call TRBJ1-5; 9 bases agree with TRBD1. Germline values: CDR1 MNHEY, CDR2 SVGAGI. The CDR3 sequence is 15 residues long. The junction had 5 bases not matched to a gene; V was cut back by 6 bases and J by 2 bases. CDR3 bases: TGTGCCAGCAGCTGGGACAGGGAGGGCAATCAGCCCCAGCATTTT. Translation gives CASSWDREGNQPQHF.

The chain recombines TRBV28 with TRBJ1-3; no clear D. The CDR3 has 16 residues. Per the germline V gene, CDR1 is MDHEN and CDR2 is SYDVKM. The V end lost 6 bases, the J end lost 0 bases, and 15 bases lay between the germline ends. CDR3 DNA: TGTGCCAGCAGCCTTGCCATACCTGACTCTGGAAACACCATATATTTT. Amino acid sequence: CASSLAIPDSGNTIYF.

In its sample, this clone was seen once. The J gene is TRBJ1-1, the V gene TRBV5-1, with 9 bases identical to TRBD1. Germline trimming cut 0 bases from V and 3 bases from J; bases unmatched to any gene: 3. This CDR3 region has 15 residues. Germline values: CDR1 SGHRS, CDR2 YFSETQ. The DNA for the CDR3 is TGCGCCAGCAGCTTGGATGGGGACAGGGACACTGAAGCTTTCTTT. The encoded protein is CASSLDGDRDTEAFF.